This entry lists 27 T cell receptor beta chains sequenced from one sample in a study of OX40 agonist ivuxolimab in advanced cancers. The data were produced by immunoSEQ multiplex PCR, yet TCRdb's version contains in-frame clones alone and is incomplete. The sample records about 46,000 clones, about 88% being singletons. This specimen consisted of CD4+ or CD8+ T cells sorted from blood, obtained in a trial of the OX40 agonist ivuxolimab. Every receptor here comes from an adult with an advanced solid tumor such as melanoma, head and neck, liver or kidney cancer.

Concerning this clone: Other DNA sequences in the same sample also yield this CDR3. This chain connects TRBV6-5 to TRBJ1-5; D gene unclear. CDR1 and CDR2 from the germline V gene are MNHEY and SVGAGI. This CDR3 is 14 amino acids long. V shed 6 bases and J shed 3 bases, with 12 bases lying between them. The CDR3 reads CASSPVYSNQPQHF. CDR3 coding DNA: TGTGCCAGCAGCCCCGTCTATTCCAATCAGCCCCAGCATTTT.

V usage is TRBV7-9 and J usage is TRBJ2-7, with 8 bases fitting TRBD2. Germline CDR1 is SEHNR and CDR2 is FQNEAQ (reference sequence). The V and J ends lost 2 bases and 2 bases, in that order; junction bases with no gene match: 5. The CDR3 loop spans 15 amino acids. DNA of the CDR3: TGTGCCAGCAGCTTAATCAGCGGGAGCCCCTACGAGCAGTACTTC. Protein sequence: CASSLISGSPYEQYF.

This rearrangement joins TRBV28 to TRBJ1-5; weak D call: TRBD1 (6 bases). Per germline, CDR1 MDHEN and CDR2 SYDVKM. This CDR3 contains 14 residues. Between the trimmed V and J ends, which lost 6 bases and 4 bases, there was a span of 13 bases. The CDR3 bases are TGTGCCAGCAGGCGCGACAGGCTAAATCAGCCCCAGCATTTT. Translation gives CASRRDRLNQPQHF.

The V and J genes are TRBV10-2 and TRBJ2-1; D ambiguous. The germline V and J ends were trimmed by 0 bases and 7 bases, with 7 bases remaining between them. The CDR3 runs to 13 residues. Germline V CDR1 and CDR2: WSHSY, SAAADI. The CDR3 loop is CASSESRKNEQFF. The CDR3 region has the DNA TGCGCCAGCAGTGAGTCCCGAAAGAATGAGCAGTTCTTC.

This chain connects TRBV7-6 to TRBJ1-5, with D uncertain. The CDR3 contains 12 residues. Per the germline V gene, CDR1 is SGHVS and CDR2 is FNYEAQ. Trimming pared 2 bases from V and 6 bases from J, leaving 5 bases between. Here the CDR3 DNA reads TGTGCCAGCAGCTTACTGGGTCAGCCCCAGCATTTT. Translated: CASSLLGQPQHF.

This clone was picked up a small number of times. The chain links TRBV4-1 to TRBJ2-7; 8 nucleotides match TRBD1. V lost 0 bases to trimming and J lost 3 bases; unmatched junction nucleotides: 7. There are 16 residues in the CDR3. The germline gives CDR1 MGHRA, CDR2 YSYEKL. The CDR3 is CASSQDGTGRHYEQYF. The DNA of the CDR3 is TGCGCCAGCAGCCAAGACGGGACAGGAAGACACTACGAGCAGTACTTC.

In this sample, this clone turned up once. The chain is built from TRBV15 and TRBJ1-1, with 7 bases fitting TRBD1. The trim removed 5 bases at V and 5 bases at J, leaving 11 bases unmatched. The CDR3 loop spans 15 amino acids. Germline V gene data show CDR1 as LNHNV and CDR2 as YYDKDF (reference sequence). CDR3 bases: TGTGCCACCAGCCGCGACAGGGCAGGAGGGACTGAAGCTTTCTTT. Translation: CATSRDRAGGTEAFF.

The chain uses TRBV27 and TRBJ2-7, with D unresolved. Germline CDR1 MNHEY, CDR2 SMNVEV (reference sequence). The ends were cut back, 5 bases at V and 1 base at J, with 12 bases in the middle. This CDR3 region has 14 residues. The CDR3 region is CASSPRTGSYEQYF. The CDR3 DNA reads as TGTGCCAGCAGTCCTAGGACGGGTTCCTACGAGCAGTACTTC.

This chain links TRBV2 with TRBJ2-3; D is uncertain. The length of the CDR3 is 16 residues. V lost 6 bases to trimming and J lost 0 bases, with 16 bases between them. Germline-derived CDR1 and CDR2 are SNHLY and FYNNEI. The DNA for the CDR3 is TGTGCCAGCAGCGACCGGCGACCGTTAAGCACAGATACGCAGTATTTT. This gives the protein CASSDRRPLSTDTQYF.

The chain couples TRBV27 to TRBJ1-5; D is ambiguous. Deletions cut 4 bases from V and 1 base from J, with 8 bases between. The CDR3 contains 14 residues. Germline assignment: CDR1 MNHEY and CDR2 SMNVEV (reference sequence). The CDR3 protein is CASSYAGSNQPQHF. CDR3 bases: TGTGCCAGCAGTTACGCCGGGAGCAATCAGCCCCAGCATTTT.

This clone rates as medium-sized. The chain links TRBV5-4 to TRBJ2-6; TRBD2 might be the D (5 bases). Germline V gene sequence: CDR1 SGHNT, CDR2 YYREEE (reference sequence). This CDR3 comprises 18 residues. Trimming pared 0 bases from V and 0 bases from J, leaving 13 bases between. This chain's CDR3 is CASSLGTGSSSGANVLTF. CDR3 sequence (DNA): TGTGCCAGCAGCTTGGGGACGGGATCGAGCTCTGGGGCCAACGTCCTGACTTTC.

V gene TRBV7-9 combines with J gene TRBJ2-1, with D perhaps being TRBD1 or TRBD2 (5 bases each). Trimming took off 6 bases at V and 8 bases at J, with 20 bases between the two ends. Germline CDR1 SEHNR, CDR2 FQNEAQ (reference sequence). This CDR3 region has 15 residues. Here the CDR3 reads CASSLPGPTMDEQFF. CDR3 nucleotide sequence: TGTGCCAGCAGTTTACCGGGACCCACAATGGATGAGCAGTTCTTC.

V is TRBV5-5 and J is TRBJ1-2; D call uncertain. CDR1 and CDR2 from the germline V gene are SGHKS and YYEKEE (reference sequence). Trimming shortened V by 2 bases and J by 1 base, and 6 bases separated the two germline ends. The CDR3 has 13 residues. The CDR3 sequence: CASSFDLNYGYTF. DNA of the CDR3: TGTGCCAGCAGCTTTGATCTTAACTATGGCTACACCTTC.

This sequence joins TRBV27 and TRBJ2-7, with TRBD2 matching 11 bases. The CDR3 runs 16 residues. The germline CDR1 and CDR2 sequences are MNHEY and SMNVEV (reference sequence). The trim removed 4 bases at V and 0 bases at J, leaving 5 bases unmatched. CDR3 coding DNA: TGTGCCAGCAGTTCCCTAGCGGGAGGCCTCTCCTACGAGCAGTACTTC. Translated: CASSSLAGGLSYEQYF.

This chain connects TRBV11-2 to TRBJ2-2; D call uncertain. CDR1 SGHAT and CDR2 FQNNGV come from the germline V gene. Trimming took 6 bases from V and 5 from J, leaving 16 bases between them. This CDR3 has 15 amino acids. This chain's CDR3 is CASRQIDFRTGELFF. The CDR3 DNA reads TGTGCCAGCAGGCAGATCGATTTTCGAACCGGGGAGCTGTTTTTT. The variable domain in full, with the rest retrieved from reference TRBV11-2 and TRBJ2-2, is EAGVAQSPRYKIIEKRQSVAFWCNPISGHATLYWYQQILGQGPKLLIQFQNNGVVDDSQLPKDRFSAERLKGVDSTLKIQPAKLEDSAVYLCASRQIDFRTGELFFGEGSRLTVL.

This clone has only a few counts. This rearrangement joins TRBV6-1 to TRBJ2-2, with D hard to call. V was clipped by 8 bases and J by 0 bases, with 13 bases between them. The CDR3 loop spans 15 amino acids. CDR1 is MNHNS and CDR2 is SASEGT in the germline V gene. The CDR3 here is CASRAGFANTGELFF. CDR3 coding DNA: TGTGCCAGCCGGGCCGGGTTCGCGAACACCGGGGAGCTGTTTTTT.

The CDR3 DNA reads TGTGCCAGCAGACTGGACAGGTGGGAAGACAATGAGCAGTTCTTC. Protein: CASRLDRWEDNEQFF. The rearrangement uses TRBV7-9 and TRBJ2-1; 7 bases fit TRBD1. Germline CDR1 reads SEHNR; CDR2 reads FQNEAQ (reference sequence). The CDR3 contains 15 residues. Trimming at V came to 6 bases and at J to 5 bases, leaving 10 bases not matched to a gene.

The CDR3 here is CSARLEYEQYF. In DNA form, the CDR3 reads TGCAGTGCTCGACTAGAGTACGAGCAGTACTTC. This rearrangement joins TRBV20-1 to TRBJ2-7; D perhaps matches TRBD2 (6 bases). The CDR3 is 11 amino acids. Deletions cut 5 bases from V and 4 bases from J, with 9 bases between. Germline V gives CDR1 DFQATT, CDR2 SNEGSKA (reference sequence).

The chain joins TRBV19 to TRBJ1-1, with D tentatively TRBD1 (5 bases). The CDR3 runs 15 residues. Looked up from germline, CDR1 is LNHDA and CDR2 is SQIVND (reference sequence). Trimming left V 7 bases short and J 4 bases short, with 19 bases between. The CDR3 DNA reads TGTGCCAGTAACTACGGGGCCGTTAAGAGCACTGAAGCTTTCTTT. Encoded protein: CASNYGAVKSTEAFF.

The J gene is TRBJ1-1, the V gene TRBV25-1; D call uncertain. The CDR3 is 11 amino acids. Germline V lookup: CDR1 MGHDK, CDR2 SYGVNS. V was trimmed by 5 bases and J by 4 bases, leaving 5 bases between them. The CDR3 here is CASSLSTEAFF. CDR3 in DNA: TGTGCCAGCAGTCTAAGCACTGAAGCTTTCTTT.

The chain employs TRBV30 and TRBJ2-7; 8 positions match TRBD1. This CDR3 is 14 amino acids long. Trimming removed 3 bases from V and 3 bases from J; junction bases left unmatched: 7. Looked up from germline, CDR1 is GTSNPN and CDR2 is SVGIG (reference sequence). For the CDR3, the DNA is TGTGCCTGGAGGGGACAGGCGAACCTCTACGAGCAGTACTTC. Its protein is CAWRGQANLYEQYF.

This clone has a single count. J is TRBJ2-7 and V is TRBV7-9; D is ambiguous. Germline lookup yields CDR1 SEHNR and CDR2 FQNEAQ (reference sequence). Trimming took 4 bases from V and 6 from J, leaving 7 bases between them. There are 11 residues in the CDR3. The CDR3 loop is CASSYGLEQYF. The CDR3 region has the DNA TGTGCCAGCAGCTACGGGCTCGAGCAGTACTTC.

The CDR3 DNA follows: TGTGCCTGGAGTGCAGTCCTGGTGTGGGCCACTGAAGCTTTCTTT. This encodes CAWSAVLVWATEAFF. The chain uses TRBV30 and TRBJ1-1; D gene unclear. V lost 1 base, J lost 4 bases, and 16 bases lay in between. The CDR3 is 15 residues long. Germline CDR1 reads GTSNPN; CDR2 reads SVGIG (reference sequence).

This clone was picked up one time. The V and J genes are TRBV6-4 and TRBJ2-5, with 7 bases fitting TRBD2. The CDR3 runs to 12 residues. Germline CDR1 and CDR2: MRHNA and SNTAGT. V was clipped by 2 bases and J by 11 bases; unmatched bases: 5. CDR3 DNA: TGTGCCAGCAGTGACACCGGGACTAAACAGTACTTC. Its translation: CASSDTGTKQYF.

This clone was observed a single time. The CDR3 protein is CASSVDASRGNTIYF. The CDR3 nucleotides read TGTGCCAGCAGTGTCGACGCTAGTCGGGGAAACACCATATATTTT. This chain joins TRBV27 and TRBJ1-3; D ambiguous. The length of the CDR3 is 15 residues. The germline V gene encodes CDR1 MNHEY and CDR2 SMNVEV (reference sequence). Trimming pared 5 bases from V and 4 bases from J, leaving 15 bases between.

This clone appeared a single time. The rearrangement uses TRBV28 and TRBJ2-5, with a tentative D call TRBD2 (5 bases). CDR3 length: 17 residues. V shed 7 bases and J shed 2 bases, with 23 bases lying between them. The germline gives CDR1 MDHEN, CDR2 SYDVKM. The DNA of the CDR3 is TGTGCCAGCAACCCCTCTGGCCGGCTAGCCCCTCAAGAGACCCAGTACTTC. This codes for CASNPSGRLAPQETQYF.

This sequence joins TRBV9 and TRBJ2-1, with D possibly TRBD1 on 7 matching bases. There are 14 residues in the CDR3. Germline V gene lookup returns CDR1 SGDLS and CDR2 YYNGEE. V was trimmed by 3 bases and J by 2 bases, leaving 9 bases between them. The CDR3 here is CASSGGTAYNEQFF. The CDR3, as DNA: TGTGCCAGCAGCGGCGGGACAGCCTACAATGAGCAGTTCTTC.